The sequence of this T cell receptor beta chain was determined in a study of T cells in localized non-small cell lung cancer. Regarding the study as a whole: Higher adjacent-lung clonality was associated with shorter survival. Out of the top 100 tumor clones, a median around 56 were seen in adjacent lung.

Between the trimmed V and J ends, which lost 2 bases and 3 bases, there was a span of 7 bases. The CDR3 runs 13 residues. Germline CDR1 reads LNHDA; CDR2 reads SQIVND (reference sequence). Here immunoSEQ multiplex PCR was the method, and the copy in TCRdb shows in-frame clones only, minus some. Of around 5,300 clones listed, approximately 33% are singletons. In the case of this clone: Antigen specificity is unknown.

V and J are TRBV19 and TRBJ2-5; TRBD1 is a possible D gene (6 bases). The starting material was lung tumor tissue, obtained before any cancer treatment. This clonotype was sampled from a female donor older than 55 with stage I lung adenocarcinoma. The CDR3 bases are TGTGCCAGTAGTATAAACAGGGAAGAGACCCAGTACTTC. This encodes CASSINREETQYF.